These 25 T cell receptor beta chains share one sample of origin, sequenced in a study of blood T cell repertoires in COVID-19. Only in-frame clones appear in the TCRdb table, and some are missing; sequencing was by immunoSEQ multiplex PCR. Altogether a few hundred thousand clones are present, 75% to 90% being singletons, with the ten largest covering 1.5% to 2%. Sequencing used PBMCs or T cells enriched from blood (not recorded which). The receptors here all came from a woman aged 45-60 years who had recovered from COVID-19.

The gene calls are TRBV21-1 and TRBJ1-5. TRBV21-1 is reported as a pseudogene. This CDR3 has 17 amino acids. CDR3 sequence: CASSKAYQDYSNQPQHF. The DNA for the CDR3 is TGTGCCAGCAGCAAAGCGTACCAAGACTATAGCAATCAGCCCCAGCATTTT.

This chain links TRBV5-1 with TRBJ1-3, with a weak D call TRBD1 (5 bases). V gave up 5 bases and J gave up 5 bases, with 11 bases separating them. CDR1 and CDR2 (germline): SGHRS, YFSETQ. The CDR3 loop spans 13 amino acids. DNA of the CDR3: TGCGCCAGCAGTCTGGGGCAAAGAAACACCATATATTTT. Translated, it gives CASSLGQRNTIYF.

The rearrangement joins TRBV19 to TRBJ2-1; D not certain. V was pared by 6 bases and J by 0 bases, with 15 bases between. CDR1 is LNHDA, CDR2 SQIVND, per germline (reference sequence). CDR3 length: 16 amino acids. The CDR3 is CASRPRSSSSYNEQFF. In DNA, the CDR3 is TGTGCCAGTAGACCTAGGAGCTCGAGCTCCTACAATGAGCAGTTCTTC.

This rearrangement joins TRBV7-9 to TRBJ1-1, with 11 bases matching TRBD1. Germline CDR1 is SEHNR and CDR2 is FQNEAQ (reference sequence). This CDR3 comprises 16 residues. J was trimmed by 1 base and V by 6 bases; bases with no gene match: 7. CDR3 coding DNA: TGTGCCAGCAGATACGGACAGGGGGCGGGGAACACTGAAGCTTTCTTT. This codes for CASRYGQGAGNTEAFF. Drawing the rest from reference TRBV7-9 and TRBJ1-1, the complete variable domain is DTGVSQNPRHKITKRGQNVTFRCDPISEHNRLYWYRQTLGQGPEFLTYFQNEAQLEKSRLLSDRFSAERPKGSFSTLEIQRTEQGDSAMYLCASRYGQGAGNTEAFFGQGTRLTVV.

This chain uses TRBV11-2 with TRBJ2-1; D not certain. Trimming took 4 bases from V and 0 from J, leaving 13 bases between them. The CDR3 is made up of 16 amino acids. CDR1 and CDR2 (germline): SGHAT, FQNNGV. CDR3 in DNA: TGTGCCAGCAGCTCTCAGATCCAAAGCTCCTACAATGAGCAGTTCTTC. This sequence encodes CASSSQIQSSYNEQFF.

The chain recombines TRBV2 with TRBJ2-2; TRBD2 matches 8 bases. With V trimmed by 4 bases and J by 0 bases, 4 bases remained unmatched. CDR1 and CDR2 (germline): SNHLY, FYNNEI. CDR3 length equals 16 residues. CDR3 DNA sequence: TGTGCCAGCAGTGTCACTAGCGGCGCGAACACCGGGGAGCTGTTTTTT. This gives the protein CASSVTSGANTGELFF.

This chain links TRBV6-5 with TRBJ1-4; D uncertain. Germline V gives CDR1 MNHEY, CDR2 SVGAGI. V gave up 4 bases and J gave up 6 bases, with 9 bases separating them. This CDR3 has 13 residues. The CDR3 DNA is TGTGCCAGCAGTTTAAGGGAGTATGAAAAACTGTTTTTT. This gives the protein CASSLREYEKLFF.

The chain uses TRBV28 and TRBJ1-5; TRBD1 agrees at 7 bases. The V gene end was trimmed by 5 bases and the J gene end by 0 bases; junction bases not matched to a gene: 4. This CDR3 is built from 15 residues. Germline V gene sequence: CDR1 MDHEN, CDR2 SYDVKM. CDR3 DNA: TGTGCCAGCAGTACACAGGGGTATAGCAATCAGCCCCAGCATTTT. Translated, it gives CASSTQGYSNQPQHF.

The V and J genes are TRBV3-1 (or the pseudogene TRBV3-2) and TRBJ2-5; possibly TRBD1 for D (6 bases). Germline V gives CDR1 LGHDT, CDR2 YNNKEL (reference sequence). The CDR3 consists of 17 residues. Trimming cost V 4 bases and J 2 bases, with 20 bases left between them. CDR3 amino acids: CASSPRGSALRQETQYF. The CDR3 nucleotides are TGTGCCAGCAGCCCAAGGGGGAGTGCCCTCCGGCAAGAGACCCAGTACTTC.

A single count supports this clone. This chain links TRBV7-9 with TRBJ1-2; maybe TRBD1 (6 bases). Trimming shortened V by 5 bases and J by 2 bases, and 9 bases separated the two germline ends. The CDR3 consists of 13 residues. Germline V lookup: CDR1 SEHNR, CDR2 FQNEAQ (reference sequence). The CDR3 DNA sequence: TGTGCCAGCAGCCTCGGGACAAACTATGGCTACACCTTC. This sequence encodes CASSLGTNYGYTF.

This clone was observed a single time. The CDR3 is CASSDYRVHGYTF. DNA for the CDR3: TGTGCCAGCAGTGATTACAGGGTTCATGGCTACACCTTC. This chain connects TRBV2 to TRBJ1-2; D is possibly TRBD1 (6 bases). CDR1 SNHLY and CDR2 FYNNEI come from the germline V gene. The CDR3 consists of 13 residues. Trimming took off 3 bases at V and 6 bases at J, with 11 bases between the two ends.

This rearrangement joins TRBV7-9 to TRBJ2-1; 9 nucleotides match TRBD2. CDR1 is SEHNR, CDR2 FQNEAQ, per germline (reference sequence). The CDR3 extends over 15 amino acids. With V trimmed by 0 bases and J by 9 bases, 6 bases remained unmatched. CDR3 sequence (DNA): TGTGCCAGCAGCTTAGCGGTAGCGGGAGTAAGTGAGCAGTTCTTC. This encodes CASSLAVAGVSEQFF. Using reference TRBV7-9 and TRBJ2-1 for the parts outside the CDR3, the full variable domain is DTGVSQNPRHKITKRGQNVTFRCDPISEHNRLYWYRQTLGQGPEFLTYFQNEAQLEKSRLLSDRFSAERPKGSFSTLEIQRTEQGDSAMYLCASSLAVAGVSEQFFGPGTRLTVL.

This clone was seen more than once but under ten times. The chain links TRBV5-5 to TRBJ2-1, with D possibly TRBD1 on 6 matching bases. This CDR3 is 15 amino acids long. The V end was cut by 0 bases, the J end by 3 bases, with 10 bases between. In germline, CDR1 is SGHKS, CDR2 YYEKEE (reference sequence). Here the CDR3 reads CASSLGDNIYNEQFF. CDR3 sequence (DNA): TGTGCCAGCAGCTTGGGGGACAATATCTACAATGAGCAGTTCTTC.

This clone was recorded only once. V gene TRBV5-1 combines with J gene TRBJ1-6, with D tentatively TRBD1 (6 bases). V was trimmed by 4 bases and J by 2 bases, leaving 13 bases between them. The CDR3 spans 16 residues. Germline CDR1 is SGHRS and CDR2 is YFSETQ. As DNA, the CDR3 is TGCGCCAGCAGCGCGACGACAGGACCCTATAATTCACCCCTCCACTTT. This translates into CASSATTGPYNSPLHF.

This clone appeared a few times. V is TRBV30 and J is TRBJ2-7, with TRBD2 identical over 8 bases. CDR3 length equals 15 residues. V lost 2 bases, J lost 9 bases, and 15 bases stayed unmatched. CDR1 is GTSNPN and CDR2 is SVGIG in the germline V gene (reference sequence). The CDR3 DNA sequence: TGTGCCTGGAGTATTGCTAGCGGGCCCCACCTGGGGCAGTACTTC. Encoded protein: CAWSIASGPHLGQYF. Based on the CDR3 plus reference TRBV30 and TRBJ2-7, the full variable domain is SQTIHQWPATLVQPVGSPLSLECTVEGTSNPNLYWYRQAAGRGLQLLFYSVGIGQISSEVPQNLSASRPQDRQFILSSKKLLLSDSGFYLCAWSIASGPHLGQYFGPGTRLTVT.

The rearrangement joins TRBV28 to TRBJ2-7, with 7 bases matching TRBD2. V lost 0 bases, J lost 4 bases, and 9 bases stayed unmatched. The germline CDR1 and CDR2 sequences are MDHEN and SYDVKM. The CDR3 is made up of 16 amino acids. The CDR3 protein is CASSLWASGSSYEQYF. The CDR3 nucleotides read TGTGCCAGCAGTTTATGGGCTAGCGGAAGCTCATACGAGCAGTACTTC.

This clone was counted a single time. V and J are TRBV14 and TRBJ2-3; tentative D call: TRBD1 (5 bases). CDR1 SGHDN and CDR2 FVKESK come from the germline V gene. Between the trimmed V and J ends, which lost 5 bases and 3 bases, there was a span of 12 bases. The CDR3 runs to 14 residues. CDR3 amino acids: CASSSLGPTDTQYF. The CDR3 DNA is TGTGCCAGCAGCTCCTTGGGGCCTACAGATACGCAGTATTTT.

V usage is TRBV6-5 and J usage is TRBJ1-2; 7 bases line up with TRBD1. The CDR3 covers 14 residues. J gave up 4 bases and V 8 bases, and 10 bases lay outside the gene matches. Germline V lookup: CDR1 MNHEY, CDR2 SVGAGI. The CDR3 sequence is CASSEGAGGYGYTF. The CDR3 coding sequence is TGTGCCAGCTCCGAAGGGGCAGGGGGCTATGGCTACACCTTC.

A word on this clone: An end of the junction differs from the germline gene, which may be a read error. The chain recombines TRBV5-1 with TRBJ2-1; D is perhaps TRBD1 (6 bases). Germline V lookup: CDR1 SGHRS, CDR2 YFSETQ. This CDR3 region has 15 residues. CDR3 in amino acids: CATSGPAGAYNEQFF. In DNA, the CDR3 is TGCGCCACCAGCGGCCCGGCAGGGGCCTACAATGAGCAGTTCTTC.

The chain recombines TRBV27 with TRBJ2-3; 8 bases are a match to TRBD1. The CDR3 is made up of 14 amino acids. Trimming cost V 3 bases and J 3 bases; bases outside gene matches: 2. Germline V gene sequence: CDR1 MNHEY, CDR2 SMNVEV (reference sequence). CDR3 bases: TGTGCCAGCAGTTTCCAGGGGGCAACAGATACGCAGTATTTT. Amino acids: CASSFQGATDTQYF.

The chain has TRBV7-8 and TRBJ1-4; D possibly corresponds to TRBD1 (5 bases). V was pared by 2 bases and J by 7 bases, with 11 bases between. This CDR3 spans 14 amino acids. Germline assignment: CDR1 SGHVS and CDR2 FQNEAQ. CDR3 in DNA: TGTGCCAGCAGCTTAAAGAGGACAAGTGAAAAACTGTTTTTT. Protein product: CASSLKRTSEKLFF. The full variable domain, its missing parts supplied by reference TRBV7-8 and TRBJ1-4, is GAGVSQSPRYKVAKRGQDVALRCDPISGHVSLFWYQQALGQGPEFLTYFQNEAQLDKSGLPSDRFFAERPEGSVSTLKIQRTQQEDSAVYLCASSLKRTSEKLFFGSGTQLSVL.

The chain uses TRBV28 and TRBJ2-7; D call uncertain. Germline CDR1 and CDR2: MDHEN and SYDVKM. The V end lost 4 bases, the J end lost 3 bases, and 16 bases lay between the germline ends. This CDR3 contains 15 residues. The CDR3 DNA reads TGTGCCAGCAGTTCCTCATCGGCACTAATCTACGAGCAGTACTTC. Translating gives CASSSSSALIYEQYF. Full variable domain (remainder filled in from reference TRBV28 and TRBJ2-7): DVKVTQSSRYLVKRTGEKVFLECVQDMDHENMFWYRQDPGLGLRLIYFSYDVKMKEKGDIPEGYSVSREKKERFSLILESASTNQTSMYLCASSSSSALIYEQYFGPGTRLTVT.

This clone was observed a single time. The chain has TRBV6-5 and TRBJ1-2; no reliable D call. Germline V gene data show CDR1 as MNHEY and CDR2 as SVGAGI. This CDR3 is 14 amino acids long. Trimming shortened V by 0 bases and J by 1 base, and 6 bases separated the two germline ends. CDR3 in amino acids: CASSYSQYNYGYTF. CDR3 DNA: TGTGCCAGCAGTTACTCGCAGTATAACTATGGCTACACCTTC.

The V and J genes are TRBV6-5 and TRBJ1-2; D may be TRBD1 (6 bases). Trimming removed 7 bases at V and 4 bases at J, with 13 bases between. CDR3 length: 13 amino acids. Germline-derived CDR1 and CDR2 are MNHEY and SVGAGI. The CDR3 is CASTNTGPYGYTF. The CDR3 nucleotides are TGTGCCAGCACCAACACAGGGCCCTATGGCTACACCTTC.

The genes are TRBV18 and TRBJ1-1; no clear D gene. From germline, CDR1 is KGHSH and CDR2 LQKENI. V was shortened by 0 bases and J by 1 base, with 6 bases between the two germline ends. CDR3 length: 14 residues. The CDR3: CASSPPGRNTEAFF. The CDR3, as DNA: TGTGCCAGCTCACCACCGGGCAGGAACACTGAAGCTTTCTTT.